The rows below give T cell receptor beta chains drawn from one sample of a study of T-cell reconstitution after alpha-beta-depleted transplantation in children. Each CDR3 protein is one row after TCRdb ran MiXCR on the PCR reads. Among over 400,000 distinct CDR3 sequences listed, 43% were seen once. Sample: PBMCs, taken before TCRalphabeta/CD19-depleted stem cell transplant. The source is a girl aged 2 to 10 with aplastic anemia, due to receive a stem cell transplant. Each CDR3 is given with its conserved first and last residue. D genes are given only for firm matches. Expanded clones are given a class, and other clones once, few, many or no size at all.

>TRBJ1-2|few|TRBV2|-
CASTPGESYGYTF
TGTGCCAGCACTCCCGGCGAGTCTTATGGCTACACCTTC
>TRBJ1-2|many|TRBV6-1|-
CASSLTGNYGYTF
TGTGCCAGCAGTTTAACAGGAAACTATGGCTACACCTTC
>TRBJ2-1|few|TRBV7-2|-
CASSLVTGRLVNEQFF
TGTGCCAGCAGCTTAGTAACGGGGCGGCTTGTCAATGAGCAGTTCTTC
>TRBJ1-4|many|TRBV4-1|-
CASSQVEMRDEKLFF
TGCGCCAGCAGCCAAGTGGAAATGCGAGACGAAAAACTGTTTTTT
>TRBJ2-1|-|TRBV4-1|TRBD2
CASSHKTSGGYNEQFF
TGCGCCAGCAGCCATAAGACTAGCGGGGGCTACAATGAGCAGTTCTTC
>TRBJ1-2|few|TRBV5-1|-
CASSRTDPPVNYGYTF
TGCGCCAGCAGCCGAACGGACCCTCCGGTGAACTATGGCTACACCTTC
>TRBJ2-1|-|TRBV3-1|TRBD2
CASSRGGLAENEQFF
TGTGCCAGCAGCCGGGGAGGACTAGCGGAAAATGAGCAGTTCTTC
>TRBJ2-5|many|TRBV29-1|-
CSGGRGTQETQYF
TGCAGCGGCGGACGGGGAACTCAAGAGACCCAGTACTTC
>TRBJ2-1|-|TRBV20-1|TRBD2
CSARLAGVSYNEQFF
TGCAGTGCTAGACTAGCGGGGGTCTCCTACAATGAGCAGTTCTTC
>TRBJ1-5|-|TRBV20-1|-
CSARDPYSLNQPQHF
TGCAGTGCTAGAGACCCGTACAGCCTTAATCAGCCCCAGCATTTT
>TRBJ1-1|-|TRBV29-1|-
CSVDQGEAFF
TGCAGCGTTGACCAGGGTGAAGCTTTCTTT
>TRBJ2-2|few|TRBV11-1|TRBD1
CASSSQVISGGATGELFF
TGTGCCAGCAGCTCGCAAGTAATATCAGGGGGCGCAACCGGGGAGCTGTTTTTT
>TRBJ2-3|few|TRBV30|-
CAWSVPRRQGDTQYF
TGTGCCTGGAGTGTACCCCGTCGGCAGGGAGATACGCAGTATTTT
>TRBJ2-6|-|TRBV6-5|-
CASSYRGTGANVLTF
TGTGCCAGCAGTTACCGGGGTACTGGGGCCAACGTCCTGACTTTC
>TRBJ2-1|many|TRBV12-3/TRBV12-4|TRBD1
CASSLGTGPYNEQFF
TGTGCCAGCAGTTTAGGGACAGGGCCCTACAATGAGCAGTTCTTC
>TRBJ1-2|few|TRBV25-1|-
CASRGLGPLNYGYTF
TGTGCCAGCAGGGGACTCGGCCCTCTCAACTATGGCTACACCTTC
>TRBJ2-7|few|TRBV28|-
CASSYVPYEQYF
TGTGCCAGCAGTTACGTCCCCTACGAGCAGTACTTC
>TRBJ1-3|many|TRBV12-3/TRBV12-4|TRBD1
CASMPLLQGYSGNTIYF
TGTGCCAGCATGCCCCTCCTACAGGGGTACTCTGGAAACACCATATATTTT
>TRBJ2-7|-|TRBV28|-
CASMRDGHEQYF
TGTGCCAGCATGCGGGACGGCCACGAGCAGTACTTC
>TRBJ1-5|few|TRBV18|-
CASSPGDVGQPQHF
TGTGCCAGCTCACCGGGTGATGTCGGTCAGCCCCAGCATTTT
>TRBJ1-6|-|TRBV6-2/TRBV6-3|-
CASSIQRNSPLHF
TGTGCCAGCAGCATCCAGCGAAATTCACCCCTCCACTTT
>TRBJ1-2|-|TRBV12-3/TRBV12-4|TRBD1
CASSPRDREIYGYTF
TGTGCCAGCAGTCCGAGGGACAGGGAAATCTATGGCTACACCTTC
>TRBJ2-1|-|TRBV7-9|TRBD1
CASSLGVDRVNEQFF
TGTGCCAGCAGCTTAGGGGTGGACAGGGTAAATGAGCAGTTCTTC
>TRBJ2-3|-|TRBV6-5|TRBD2
CASSPSVAGGTDTQYF
TGTGCCAGCAGTCCCTCGGTAGCGGGGGGCACAGATACGCAGTATTTT
>TRBJ2-7|-|TRBV7-9|-
CASSGDFGSYEQYF
TGTGCCAGCAGCGGGGACTTCGGCTCCTACGAGCAGTACTTC
>TRBJ2-6|-|TRBV5-1|-
CASSLKPTSGANVLTF
TGCGCCAGCAGCTTAAAGCCGACCTCTGGGGCCAACGTCCTGACTTTC
>TRBJ2-3|-|TRBV9|TRBD2
CASSVVSSGRRDTQYF
TGTGCCAGCAGCGTAGTATCTAGCGGGAGGCGAGATACGCAGTATTTT
>TRBJ2-1|-|TRBV20-1|TRBD2
CSARVFLAGASYNEQFF
TGCAGTGCTAGAGTTTTTCTAGCGGGTGCTTCCTACAATGAGCAGTTCTTC
>TRBJ1-2|-|TRBV20-1|-
CSAKPPQGPLNGYTF
TGCAGTGCTAAACCCCCACAAGGCCCTCTGAATGGCTACACCTTC
>TRBJ1-2|-|TRBV20-1|-
CSVIKGSNYGYTF
TGCAGTGTTATCAAGGGGTCCAACTATGGCTACACCTTC
>TRBJ1-2|-|TRBV20-1|-
CSARGGTNYGYTF
TGCAGTGCTAGGGGCGGAACTAACTATGGCTACACCTTC
>TRBJ1-1|-|TRBV7-9|-
CASSLDGVGDTEAFF
TGTGCCAGCAGCCTCGATGGGGTGGGGGACACTGAAGCTTTCTTT
>TRBJ2-1|-|TRBV2|TRBD2
CASRDTRTSEQFF
TGTGCCAGCAGGGACACCCGGACTAGCGAGCAGTTCTTC
>TRBJ2-6|few|TRBV7-2|-
CASSLTALGGANVLTF
TGTGCCAGCAGCTTGACCGCCCTGGGGGGGGCCAACGTCCTGACTTTC
>TRBJ1-1|few|TRBV4-1|-
CASSQPDGPGNEAFF
TGCGCCAGCAGCCAGCCCGACGGGCCAGGGAATGAAGCTTTCTTT
>TRBJ2-5|-|TRBV20-1|-
CSAIRDPLQETQYF
TGCAGTGCTATCAGGGACCCTCTCCAAGAGACCCAGTACTTC
>TRBJ2-1|-|TRBV5-1|TRBD2
CASSLEKRGGVNEQFF
TGCGCCAGCAGCTTGGAAAAGCGGGGGGGTGTCAATGAGCAGTTCTTC
>TRBJ2-1|-|TRBV20-1|TRBD2
CSAPSVVGLGINEQFF
TGCAGTGCTCCCTCTGTAGTGGGACTAGGAATCAATGAGCAGTTCTTC
>TRBJ2-5|few|TRBV20-1|TRBD1
CSANRGETQYF
TGCAGTGCTAACAGGGGGGAGACCCAGTACTTC
>TRBJ2-7|-|TRBV29-1|-
CSVDWSGTPSYEQYF
TGCAGCGTTGATTGGAGCGGGACACCATCCTACGAGCAGTACTTC
>TRBJ2-7|-|TRBV5-1|-
CASSFVLPYEQYF
TGCGCCAGCAGCTTTGTCTTACCGTACGAGCAGTACTTC
>TRBJ2-5|-|TRBV5-1|TRBD2
CASREGGPRETQYF
TGCGCCAGCAGAGAGGGAGGGCCGAGAGAGACCCAGTACTTC
>TRBJ2-3|many|TRBV28|-
CASSLKRPVVDTQYF
TGTGCCAGCAGTTTAAAGCGGCCGGTGGTGGATACGCAGTATTTT
>TRBJ2-7|many|TRBV7-2|TRBD1
CASSSGTGMNYEQYF
TGTGCCAGCAGCTCCGGGACAGGGATGAACTACGAGCAGTACTTC
>TRBJ2-1|-|TRBV27|-
CASSLLGGNNEQFF
TGTGCCAGCAGTTTGTTGGGTGGGAACAATGAGCAGTTCTTC
>TRBJ1-3|-|TRBV5-6|-
CASSLGGAGNTIYF
TGTGCCAGCAGCTTGGGTGGGGCAGGAAACACCATATATTTT
>TRBJ2-7|few|TRBV18|-
CASSPILALGSPYEQYF
TGTGCCAGCTCACCGATATTAGCCCTCGGGAGCCCCTACGAGCAGTACTTC
>TRBJ2-7|many|TRBV6-1|-
CASSTLTGIEEQYF
TGTGCCAGCAGTACATTAACGGGGATCGAGGAGCAGTACTTC
>TRBJ2-7|-|TRBV25-1|TRBD2
CASQQLAGGTYEQYF
TGTGCCAGCCAACAACTAGCGGGAGGGACCTACGAGCAGTACTTC
>TRBJ2-1|few|TRBV9|TRBD2
CASSVRGTVLAGDYNEQFF
TGTGCCAGCAGCGTACGAGGGACCGTACTAGCGGGGGACTACAATGAGCAGTTCTTC
>TRBJ2-7|-|TRBV25-1|-
CASSARAGGKEQYF
TGTGCCAGCAGTGCCCGGGCAGGGGGGAAAGAGCAGTACTTC
>TRBJ1-1|few|TRBV20-1|-
CSAKPGRLNTEAFF
TGCAGTGCCAAACCGGGACGGTTAAACACTGAAGCTTTCTTT
>TRBJ2-5|-|TRBV5-1|TRBD2
CASSFSLAEETQYF
TGCGCCAGCAGCTTCTCGCTAGCGGAAGAGACCCAGTACTTC
>TRBJ2-5|many|TRBV4-3|-
CASSQERDSEGETQYF
TGCGCCAGCAGCCAAGAACGGGACTCCGAGGGAGAGACCCAGTACTTC
>TRBJ2-3|few|TRBV20-1|-
CSANRGDTQYF
TGCAGTGCCAATCGCGGCGATACGCAGTATTTT
>TRBJ2-1|-|TRBV6-2/TRBV6-3|TRBD1
CASSYSPGQGALSEQFF
TGTGCCAGCAGTTACTCCCCGGGACAGGGGGCTTTGTCCGAGCAGTTCTTC
>TRBJ2-3|-|TRBV4-2|-
CASSQEVGTTDTQYF
TGTGCCAGCAGCCAAGAAGTGGGGACCACAGATACGCAGTATTTT